This entry describes one TCR beta chain. This record belongs to a study of control samples from healthy donors and cancer patients. Produced via immunoSEQ multiplex PCR; TCRdb's table is partial and in-frame only. The table lists around 140,000 clones, around nine tenths of them singletons. The sequence derives from a man aged 18 to 29 in good health. Sequenced material: blood.

CDR3 in amino acids: CASSPLQGGWTEAFF. In nucleotides, the CDR3 is TGTGCCAGCAGCCCACTACAGGGGGGATGGACTGAAGCTTTCTTT. The rearrangement joins TRBV7-7 to TRBJ1-1; TRBD1 agrees at 8 bases. From germline, CDR1 is SSHAT and CDR2 FNYEAQ (reference sequence). This CDR3 contains 15 residues. V lost 5 bases, J lost 5 bases, and 10 bases stayed unmatched.